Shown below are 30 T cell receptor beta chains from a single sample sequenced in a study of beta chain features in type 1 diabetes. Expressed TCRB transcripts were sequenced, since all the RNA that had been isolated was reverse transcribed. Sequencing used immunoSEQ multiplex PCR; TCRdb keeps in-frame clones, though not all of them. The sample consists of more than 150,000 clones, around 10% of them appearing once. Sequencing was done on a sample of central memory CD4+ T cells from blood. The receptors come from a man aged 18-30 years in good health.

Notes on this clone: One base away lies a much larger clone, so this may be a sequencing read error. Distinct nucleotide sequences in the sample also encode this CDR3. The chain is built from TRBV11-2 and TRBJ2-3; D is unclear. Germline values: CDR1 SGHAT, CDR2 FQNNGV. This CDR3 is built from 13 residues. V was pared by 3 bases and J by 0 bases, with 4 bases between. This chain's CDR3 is CASSFPSTDTQYF. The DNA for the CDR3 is TGTGCCAGCAGCTTCCCTAGCACAGATACGCAGTATTTT.

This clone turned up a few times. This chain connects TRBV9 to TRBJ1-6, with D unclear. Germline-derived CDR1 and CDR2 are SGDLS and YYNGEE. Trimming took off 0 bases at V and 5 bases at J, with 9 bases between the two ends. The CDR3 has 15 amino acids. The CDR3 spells CASSVAGYDNSPLHF. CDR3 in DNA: TGTGCCAGCAGCGTAGCGGGATATGATAATTCACCCCTCCACTTT.

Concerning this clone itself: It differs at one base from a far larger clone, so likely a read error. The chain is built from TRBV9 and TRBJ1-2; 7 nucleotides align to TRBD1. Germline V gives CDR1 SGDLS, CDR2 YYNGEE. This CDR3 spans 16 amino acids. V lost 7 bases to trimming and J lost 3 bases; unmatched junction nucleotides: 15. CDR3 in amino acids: CASRQEGGQSYYGYTF. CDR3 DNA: TGTGCCAGCCGCCAGGAGGGGGGACAGAGTTACTATGGCTACACCTTC.

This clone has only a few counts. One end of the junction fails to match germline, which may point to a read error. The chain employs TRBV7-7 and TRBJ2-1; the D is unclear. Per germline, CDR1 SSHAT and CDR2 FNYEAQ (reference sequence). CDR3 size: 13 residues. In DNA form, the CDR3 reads TGTGCTAGCAGCTTAGTTTACGCCAATGAGCAGTTCTTC. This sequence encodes CASSLVYANEQFF.

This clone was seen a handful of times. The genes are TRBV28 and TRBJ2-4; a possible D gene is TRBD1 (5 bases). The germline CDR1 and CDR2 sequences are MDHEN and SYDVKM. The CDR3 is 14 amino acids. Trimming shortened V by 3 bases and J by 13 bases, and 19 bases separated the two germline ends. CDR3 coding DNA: TGTGCCAGCAGTTTGAATCAGGGTTATGAGGTGCAGTACTTC. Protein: CASSLNQGYEVQYF.

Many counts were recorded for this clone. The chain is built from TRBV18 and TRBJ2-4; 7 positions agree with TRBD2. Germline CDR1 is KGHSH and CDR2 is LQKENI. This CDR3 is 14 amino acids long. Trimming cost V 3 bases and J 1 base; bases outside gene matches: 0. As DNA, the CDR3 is TGTGCCAGCTCACCGGGAGGGGCCAAAAACATTCAGTACTTC. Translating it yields CASSPGGAKNIQYF.

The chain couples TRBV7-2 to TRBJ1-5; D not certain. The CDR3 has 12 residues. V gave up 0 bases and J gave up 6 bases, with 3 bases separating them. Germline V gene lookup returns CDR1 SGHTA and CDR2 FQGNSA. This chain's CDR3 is CASSLAAQPQHF. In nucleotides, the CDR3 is TGTGCCAGCAGCTTAGCGGCTCAGCCCCAGCATTTT. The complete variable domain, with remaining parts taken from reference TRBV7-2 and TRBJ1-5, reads GAGVSQSPSNKVTEKGKDVELRCDPISGHTALYWYRQSLGQGLEFLIYFQGNSAPDKSGLPSDRFSAERTGGSVSTLTIQRTQQEDSAVYLCASSLAAQPQHFGDGTRLSIL.

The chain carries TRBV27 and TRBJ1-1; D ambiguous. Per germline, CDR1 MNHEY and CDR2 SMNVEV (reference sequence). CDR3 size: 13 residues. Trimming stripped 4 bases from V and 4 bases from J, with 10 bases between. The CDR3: CASSSKGFTEAFF. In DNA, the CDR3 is TGTGCCAGCAGTTCCAAGGGATTCACTGAAGCTTTCTTT.

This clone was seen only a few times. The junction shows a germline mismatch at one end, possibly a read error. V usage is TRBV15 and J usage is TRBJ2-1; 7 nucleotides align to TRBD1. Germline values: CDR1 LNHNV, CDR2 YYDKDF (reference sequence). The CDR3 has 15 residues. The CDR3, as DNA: TGTGCCACCAGTAGAGCCGGACAGGTTTACAATGAGCAGTTCTTC. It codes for CATSRAGQVYNEQFF.

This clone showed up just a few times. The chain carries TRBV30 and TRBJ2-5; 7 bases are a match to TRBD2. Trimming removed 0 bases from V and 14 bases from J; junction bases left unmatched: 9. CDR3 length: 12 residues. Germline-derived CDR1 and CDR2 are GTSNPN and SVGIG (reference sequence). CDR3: CAWSVRVGTTYF. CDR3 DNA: TGTGCCTGGAGTGTACGGGTAGGGACTACTTACTTC. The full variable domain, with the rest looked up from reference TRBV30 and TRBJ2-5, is SQTIHQWPATLVQPVGSPLSLECTVEGTSNPNLYWYRQAAGRGLQLLFYSVGIGQISSEVPQNLSASRPQDRQFILSSKKLLLSDSGFYLCAWSVRVGTTYFGPGTRLLVL.

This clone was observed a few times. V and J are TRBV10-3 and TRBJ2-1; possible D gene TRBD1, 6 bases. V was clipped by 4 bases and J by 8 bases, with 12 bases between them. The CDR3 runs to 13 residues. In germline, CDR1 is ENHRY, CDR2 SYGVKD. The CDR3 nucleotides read TGTGCCATCAGTGTAGGGGGAATTGATGAGCAGTTCTTC. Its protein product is CAISVGGIDEQFF.

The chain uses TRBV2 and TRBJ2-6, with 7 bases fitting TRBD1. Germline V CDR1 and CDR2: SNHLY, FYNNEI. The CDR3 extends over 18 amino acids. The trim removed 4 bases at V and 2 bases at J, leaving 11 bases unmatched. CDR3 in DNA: TGTGCCAGCAGTGCGAGACAGGGAAGTTTAACTGGGGCCAACGTCCTGACTTTC. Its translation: CASSARQGSLTGANVLTF.

CDR3 in amino acids: CASSPFRKRDGETQYF. CDR3 DNA: TGTGCCAGTAGTCCCTTTCGTAAGAGGGATGGAGAGACCCAGTACTTC. This chain connects TRBV19 to TRBJ2-5, with a tentative D call TRBD2 (5 bases). Trimming took off 5 bases at V and 4 bases at J, with 20 bases between the two ends. The germline V gene has CDR1 LNHDA and CDR2 SQIVND (reference sequence). The length of the CDR3 is 16 residues.

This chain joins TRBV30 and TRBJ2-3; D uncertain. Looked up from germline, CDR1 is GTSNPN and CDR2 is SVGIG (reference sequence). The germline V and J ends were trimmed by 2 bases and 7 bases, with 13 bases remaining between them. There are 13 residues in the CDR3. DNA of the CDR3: TGTGCCTGGAGTCCACTTGTACGATATACGCAGTATTTT. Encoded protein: CAWSPLVRYTQYF.

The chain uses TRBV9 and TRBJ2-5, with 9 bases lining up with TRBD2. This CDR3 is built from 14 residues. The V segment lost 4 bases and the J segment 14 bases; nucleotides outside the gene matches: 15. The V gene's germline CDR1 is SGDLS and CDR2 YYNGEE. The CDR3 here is CASSSAGGEPPKYF. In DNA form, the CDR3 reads TGTGCCAGCAGCTCAGCGGGGGGCGAGCCTCCAAAATACTTC.

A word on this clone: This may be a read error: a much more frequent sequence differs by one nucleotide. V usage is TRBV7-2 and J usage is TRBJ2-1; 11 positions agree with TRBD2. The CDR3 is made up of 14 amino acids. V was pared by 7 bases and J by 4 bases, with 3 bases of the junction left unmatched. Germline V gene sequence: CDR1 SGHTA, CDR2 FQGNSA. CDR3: CASKGLAVYNEQFF. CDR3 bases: TGTGCCAGCAAGGGACTAGCGGTATACAATGAGCAGTTCTTC. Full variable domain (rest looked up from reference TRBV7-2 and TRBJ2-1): GAGVSQSPSNKVTEKGKDVELRCDPISGHTALYWYRQSLGQGLEFLIYFQGNSAPDKSGLPSDRFSAERTGGSVSTLTIQRTQQEDSAVYLCASKGLAVYNEQFFGPGTRLTVL.

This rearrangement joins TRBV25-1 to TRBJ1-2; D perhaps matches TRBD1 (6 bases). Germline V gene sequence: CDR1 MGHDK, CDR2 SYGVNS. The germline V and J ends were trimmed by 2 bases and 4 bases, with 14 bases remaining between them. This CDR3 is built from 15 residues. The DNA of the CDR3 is TGTGCCAGCAGTGAAACGGCCAGGGGCGGCTATGGCTACACCTTC. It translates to CASSETARGGYGYTF.

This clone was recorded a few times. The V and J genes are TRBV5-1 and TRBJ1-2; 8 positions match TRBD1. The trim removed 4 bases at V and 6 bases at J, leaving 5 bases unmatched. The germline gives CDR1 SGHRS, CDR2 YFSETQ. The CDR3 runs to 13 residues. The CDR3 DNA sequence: TGCGCCAGCAGCCCGACAGGGGAGGATGGCTACACCTTC. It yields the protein CASSPTGEDGYTF.

Written as DNA, the CDR3 is TGTGCCAGCAGTTTAAGGTTTTCTGACAATGAGCAGTTCTTC. Residues: CASSLRFSDNEQFF. V usage is TRBV27 and J usage is TRBJ2-1, with D hard to call. This CDR3 has 14 residues. Trimming shortened V by 2 bases and J by 5 bases, and 10 bases separated the two germline ends. Germline V gene lookup returns CDR1 MNHEY and CDR2 SMNVEV (reference sequence).

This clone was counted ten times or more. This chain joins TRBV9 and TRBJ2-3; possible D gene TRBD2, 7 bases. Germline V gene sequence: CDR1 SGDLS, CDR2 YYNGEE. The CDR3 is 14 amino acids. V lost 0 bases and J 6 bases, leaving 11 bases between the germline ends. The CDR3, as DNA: TGTGCCAGCAGCGTAGCGCGGGGGCGGGATACGCAGTATTTT. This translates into CASSVARGRDTQYF.

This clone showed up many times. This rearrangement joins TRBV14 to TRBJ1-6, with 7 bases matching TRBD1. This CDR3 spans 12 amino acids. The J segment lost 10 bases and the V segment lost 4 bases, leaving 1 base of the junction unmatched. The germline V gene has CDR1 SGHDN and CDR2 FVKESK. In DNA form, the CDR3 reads TGTGCCAGCAGCCGGGACAGCTCACCCCTCCACTTT. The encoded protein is CASSRDSSPLHF. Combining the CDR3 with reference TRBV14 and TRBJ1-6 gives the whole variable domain EAGVTQFPSHSVIEKGQTVTLRCDPISGHDNLYWYRRVMGKEIKFLLHFVKESKQDESGMPNNRFLAERTGGTYSTLKVQPAELEDSGVYFCASSRDSSPLHFGNGTRLTVT.

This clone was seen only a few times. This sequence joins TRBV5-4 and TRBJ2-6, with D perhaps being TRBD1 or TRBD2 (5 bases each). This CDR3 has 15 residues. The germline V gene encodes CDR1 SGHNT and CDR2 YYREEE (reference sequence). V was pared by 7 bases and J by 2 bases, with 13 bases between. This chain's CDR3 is CASGIGGTGANVLTF. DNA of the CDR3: TGTGCCAGCGGTATTGGGGGTACTGGGGCCAACGTCCTGACTTTC.

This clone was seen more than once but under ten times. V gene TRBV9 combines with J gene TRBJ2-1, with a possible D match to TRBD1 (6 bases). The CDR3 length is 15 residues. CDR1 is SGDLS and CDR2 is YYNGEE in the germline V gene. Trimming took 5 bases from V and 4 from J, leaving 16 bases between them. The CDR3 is CASSGGQRIYNEQFF. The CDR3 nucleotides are TGTGCCAGCAGTGGCGGACAGAGGATTTACAATGAGCAGTTCTTC.

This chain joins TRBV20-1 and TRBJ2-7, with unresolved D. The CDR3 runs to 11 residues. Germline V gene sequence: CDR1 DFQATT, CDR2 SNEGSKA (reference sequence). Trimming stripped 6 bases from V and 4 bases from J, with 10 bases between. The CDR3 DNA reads TGCAGTGCGGTCGACGGATACGAGCAGTACTTC. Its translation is CSAVDGYEQYF.

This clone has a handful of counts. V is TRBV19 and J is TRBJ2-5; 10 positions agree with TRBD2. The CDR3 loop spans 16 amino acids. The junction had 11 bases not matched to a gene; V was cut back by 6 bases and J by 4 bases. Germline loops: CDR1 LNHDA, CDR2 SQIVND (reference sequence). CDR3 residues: CASSLYWTSGLETQYF. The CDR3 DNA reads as TGTGCCAGTAGCTTGTATTGGACTAGCGGATTAGAGACCCAGTACTTC.

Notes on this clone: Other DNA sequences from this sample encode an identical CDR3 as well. The CDR3 DNA reads TGTGCCAGCAGCCAAGACTACGAGCAGTACTTC. As protein: CASSQDYEQYF. This sequence joins TRBV14 and TRBJ2-7; D is unresolved. Between the trimmed V and J ends, which lost 0 bases and 3 bases, there was a span of 0 bases. Germline V lookup: CDR1 SGHDN, CDR2 FVKESK. The CDR3 sequence is 11 residues long.

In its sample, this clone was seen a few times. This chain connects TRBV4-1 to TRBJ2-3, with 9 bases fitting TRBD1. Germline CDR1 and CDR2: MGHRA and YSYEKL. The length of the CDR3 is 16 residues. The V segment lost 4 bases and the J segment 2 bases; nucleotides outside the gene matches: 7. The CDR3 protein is CASSRAGTGFTDTQYF. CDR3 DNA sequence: TGCGCCAGCAGCCGAGCCGGGACAGGGTTCACAGATACGCAGTATTTT.

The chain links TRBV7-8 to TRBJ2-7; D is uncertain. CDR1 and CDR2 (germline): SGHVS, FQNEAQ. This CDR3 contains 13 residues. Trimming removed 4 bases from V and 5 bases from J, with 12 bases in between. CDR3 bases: TGTGCCAGCAGCTCCCGTGGGCAAGACGAGCAGTACTTC. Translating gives CASSSRGQDEQYF.

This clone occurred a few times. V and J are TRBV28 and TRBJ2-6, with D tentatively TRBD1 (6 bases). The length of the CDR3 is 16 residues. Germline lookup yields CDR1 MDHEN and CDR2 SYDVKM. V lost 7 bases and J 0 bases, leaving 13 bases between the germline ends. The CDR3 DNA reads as TGTGCCAGCAAGACAGGTTCTAGCTCTGGGGCCAACGTCCTGACTTTC. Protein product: CASKTGSSSGANVLTF.

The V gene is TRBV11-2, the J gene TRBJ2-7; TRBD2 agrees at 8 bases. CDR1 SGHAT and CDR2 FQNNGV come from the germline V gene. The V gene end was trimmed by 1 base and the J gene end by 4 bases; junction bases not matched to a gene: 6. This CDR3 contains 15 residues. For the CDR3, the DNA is TGTGCCAGCAGCTTAGGCCCGGGGGGGTCGTACGAGCAGTACTTC. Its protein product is CASSLGPGGSYEQYF.